These 7 T cell receptor beta chains were sequenced from one sample in a study of blood T cell repertoires in COVID-19. Repertoires were generated with immunoSEQ multiplex PCR, while TCRdb's copy carries only in-frame clones and drops some. The sample records 80,000 or so clones, less than 90% being singletons. Specimen: peripheral blood. These TCRs come from a human donor in a cohort sampled during active COVID-19.

The J gene is TRBJ2-5, the V gene TRBV3-1 (or the pseudogene TRBV3-2); no clear D gene. The V and J ends lost 2 bases and 6 bases respectively, with 10 bases between them. The CDR3 extends over 13 amino acids. Germline V gene data show CDR1 as LGHDT and CDR2 as YNNKEL (reference sequence). The CDR3 here is CASSQSVEKTQYF. CDR3 coding DNA: TGTGCCAGCAGCCAAAGCGTCGAGAAGACCCAGTACTTC.

CDR3 loop: CASSTSGTGKETQYF. The CDR3 region has the DNA TGTGCCAGTAGTACAAGCGGGACTGGGAAAGAGACCCAGTACTTC. The rearrangement links TRBV19 to TRBJ2-5; 7 bases agree with TRBD2. The trim removed 4 bases at V and 3 bases at J, leaving 8 bases unmatched. CDR3 length equals 15 residues. CDR1 and CDR2 (germline): LNHDA, SQIVND (reference sequence).

The chain employs TRBV19 and TRBJ1-5, with 7 bases that match TRBD1. The V and J ends lost 1 base and 4 bases, in that order; junction bases with no gene match: 7. The germline CDR1 and CDR2 sequences are LNHDA and SQIVND (reference sequence). The CDR3 covers 16 residues. The CDR3 coding sequence is TGTGCCAGTAGTATAGTCGGGACAGCTCCTAATCAGCCCCAGCATTTT. Translating gives CASSIVGTAPNQPQHF.

This chain joins TRBV27 and TRBJ1-2, with 7 bases matching TRBD1. V lost 6 bases and J lost 2; bases outside the gene matches: 9. This CDR3 spans 15 amino acids. Germline CDR1 and CDR2: MNHEY and SMNVEV (reference sequence). CDR3 bases: TGTGCCAGCAGCCAACACAGGGGTGCCAACTATGGCTACACCTTC. Translation: CASSQHRGANYGYTF.

J is TRBJ2-3 and V is TRBV2; 15 nucleotides align to TRBD2. From germline, CDR1 is SNHLY and CDR2 FYNNEI. J lost 3 bases, V lost 3 bases, and 4 bases had no gene match. The CDR3 is made up of 17 amino acids. CDR3 sequence: CASSDGLAGGPTDTQYF. CDR3 nucleotide sequence: TGTGCCAGCAGTGACGGACTAGCGGGGGGGCCTACAGATACGCAGTATTTT.

This chain links TRBV3-1 (or the pseudogene TRBV3-2) with TRBJ1-1; D is possibly TRBD1 (5 bases). The germline V and J ends were trimmed by 4 bases and 5 bases, with 17 bases remaining between them. The CDR3 has 15 amino acids. Germline assignment: CDR1 LGHDT and CDR2 YNNKEL (reference sequence). The CDR3 loop is CASSLRQGGSTEAFF. CDR3 coding DNA: TGTGCCAGCAGCCTTCGGCAGGGAGGATCTACTGAAGCTTTCTTT.

The rearrangement links TRBV4-1 to TRBJ1-1; TRBD1 is a possible D gene (6 bases). Germline lookup yields CDR1 MGHRA and CDR2 YSYEKL. CDR3 length: 14 residues. V dropped 2 bases and J dropped 0 bases, with 7 bases sitting between them. CDR3 loop: CASSQRTVNTEAFF. CDR3 coding DNA: TGCGCCAGCAGCCAACGGACAGTGAACACTGAAGCTTTCTTT.